Below, 2 T cell receptor beta chains from the same sample are listed, as sequenced in a study of T-cell reconstitution after alpha-beta-depleted transplantation in children. It was with unique molecular identifiers that the TCRbeta library was prepared. TCRdb reprocessed the PCR reads via MiXCR and lists one record per CDR3 protein. The sample holds fewer than 95,000 distinct CDR3 sequences, 9% to 15% seen once. The sample consisted of PBMCs from the stem cell graft donor, taken from the stem cell graft. These receptors all come from a human donor who donated a stem cell graft to a child with inherited bone marrow failure.

The sample holds many counts of this clonotype. The rearrangement links TRBV12-3 or TRBV12-4 to TRBJ1-1; no firm D call. With 4 bases removed from V and 1 base from J, the gap between germline ends came to 13 bases. The CDR3 totals 15 residues. CDR3 nucleotides: TGTGCCAGCAGTTACCACCGGACGGGGAACACTGAAGCTTTCTTT. Amino acid sequence: CASSYHRTGNTEAFF.

V and J are TRBV4-1 and TRBJ1-2, with D uncertain. Germline V gene sequence: CDR1 MGHRA, CDR2 YSYEKL. Deletions cut 2 bases from V and 3 bases from J, with 7 bases between. The CDR3 contains 13 residues. CDR3 nucleotide sequence: TGCGCCAGCAGCCAATATAGGGACTATGGCTACACCTTC. Its protein is CASSQYRDYGYTF.